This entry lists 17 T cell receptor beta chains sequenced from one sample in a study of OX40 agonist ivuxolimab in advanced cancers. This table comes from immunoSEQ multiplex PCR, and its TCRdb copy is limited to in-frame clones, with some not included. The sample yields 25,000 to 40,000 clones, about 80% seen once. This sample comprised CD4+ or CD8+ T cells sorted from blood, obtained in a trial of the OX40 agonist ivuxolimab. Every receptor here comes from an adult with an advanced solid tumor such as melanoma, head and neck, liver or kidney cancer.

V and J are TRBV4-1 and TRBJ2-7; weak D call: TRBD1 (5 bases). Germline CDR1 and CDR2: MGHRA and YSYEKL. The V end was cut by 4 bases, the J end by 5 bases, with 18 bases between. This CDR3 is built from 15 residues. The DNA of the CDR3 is TGCGCCAGCAGCCCCAAGGGTATACAGGACCACGAGCAGTACTTC. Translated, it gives CASSPKGIQDHEQYF.

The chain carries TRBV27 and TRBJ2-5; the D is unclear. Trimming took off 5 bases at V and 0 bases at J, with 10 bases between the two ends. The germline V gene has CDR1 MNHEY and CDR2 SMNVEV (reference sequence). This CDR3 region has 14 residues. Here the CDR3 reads CASSPESYQETQYF. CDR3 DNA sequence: TGTGCCAGCAGTCCGGAATCGTACCAAGAGACCCAGTACTTC.

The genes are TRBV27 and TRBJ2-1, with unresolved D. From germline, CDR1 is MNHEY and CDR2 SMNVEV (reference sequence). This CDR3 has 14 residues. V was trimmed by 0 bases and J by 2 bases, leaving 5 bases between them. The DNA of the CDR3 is TGTGCCAGCAGTTTATCAGGCCCCTACAATGAGCAGTTCTTC. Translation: CASSLSGPYNEQFF.

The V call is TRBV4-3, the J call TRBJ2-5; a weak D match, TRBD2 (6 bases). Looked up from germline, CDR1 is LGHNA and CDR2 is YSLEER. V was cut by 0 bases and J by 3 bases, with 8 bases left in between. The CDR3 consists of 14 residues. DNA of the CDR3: TGCGCCAGCAGCCAAGATCCGGGGGAAGAGACCCAGTACTTC. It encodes CASSQDPGEETQYF.

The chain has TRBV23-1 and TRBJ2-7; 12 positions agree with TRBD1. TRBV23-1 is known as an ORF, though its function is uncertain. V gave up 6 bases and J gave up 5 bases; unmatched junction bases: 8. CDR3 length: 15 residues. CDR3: CASRPGQGARHEQYF. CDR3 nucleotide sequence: TGCGCCAGCAGACCGGGACAGGGGGCGCGTCACGAGCAGTACTTC.

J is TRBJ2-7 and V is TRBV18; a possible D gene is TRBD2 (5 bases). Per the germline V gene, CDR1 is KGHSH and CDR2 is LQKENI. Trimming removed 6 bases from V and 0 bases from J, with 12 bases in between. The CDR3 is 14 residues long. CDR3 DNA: TGTGCCAGCTCCCCGGACTGGAGCTCCTACGAGCAGTACTTC. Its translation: CASSPDWSSYEQYF.

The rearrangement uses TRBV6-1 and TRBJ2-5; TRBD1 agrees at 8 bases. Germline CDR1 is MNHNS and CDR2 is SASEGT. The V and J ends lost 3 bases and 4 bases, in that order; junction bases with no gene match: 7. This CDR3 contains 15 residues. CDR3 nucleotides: TGTGCCAGCAGTGAGCACAGGGGGATGGGAGAGACCCAGTACTTC. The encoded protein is CASSEHRGMGETQYF.

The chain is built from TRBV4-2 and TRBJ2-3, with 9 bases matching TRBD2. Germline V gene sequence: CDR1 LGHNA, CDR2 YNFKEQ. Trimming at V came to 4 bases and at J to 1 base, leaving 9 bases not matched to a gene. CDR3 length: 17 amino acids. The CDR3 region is CASSPEGGGGGTDTQYF. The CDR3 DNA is TGTGCCAGCAGCCCCGAAGGCGGCGGGGGGGGCACAGATACGCAGTATTTT.

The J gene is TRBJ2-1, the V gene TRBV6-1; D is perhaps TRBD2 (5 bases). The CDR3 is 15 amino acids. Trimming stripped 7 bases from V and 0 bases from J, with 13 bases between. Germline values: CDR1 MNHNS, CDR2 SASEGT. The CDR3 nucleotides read TGTGCCAGCATGGGTGCGGGTAACTCCTACAATGAGCAGTTCTTC. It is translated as CASMGAGNSYNEQFF.

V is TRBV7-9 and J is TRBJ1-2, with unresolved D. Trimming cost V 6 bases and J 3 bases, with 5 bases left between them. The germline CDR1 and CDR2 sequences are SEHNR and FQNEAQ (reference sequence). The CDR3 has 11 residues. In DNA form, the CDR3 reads TGTGCCAGCAGGGCTGACTATGGCTACACCTTC. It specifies CASRADYGYTF.

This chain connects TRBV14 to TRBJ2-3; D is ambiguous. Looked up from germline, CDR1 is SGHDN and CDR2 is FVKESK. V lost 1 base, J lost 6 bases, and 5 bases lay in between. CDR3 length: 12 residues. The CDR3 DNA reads TGTGCCAGCAGCCAAGTCACCGATACGCAGTATTTT. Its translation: CASSQVTDTQYF.

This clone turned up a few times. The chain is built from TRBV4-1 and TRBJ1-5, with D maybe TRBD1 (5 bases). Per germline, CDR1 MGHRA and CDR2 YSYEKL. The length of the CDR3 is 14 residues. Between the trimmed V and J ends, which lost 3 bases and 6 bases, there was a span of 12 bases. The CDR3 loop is CASSQGSGGQPQHF. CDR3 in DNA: TGCGCCAGCAGCCAGGGTTCGGGGGGTCAGCCCCAGCATTTT.

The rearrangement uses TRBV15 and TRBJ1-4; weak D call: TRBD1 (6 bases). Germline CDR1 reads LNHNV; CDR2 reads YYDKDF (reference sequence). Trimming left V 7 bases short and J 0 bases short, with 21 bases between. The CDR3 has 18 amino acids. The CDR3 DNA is TGTGCCACCACCCTTAGGCACAGGGATACACCAACTAATGAAAAACTGTTTTTT. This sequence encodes CATTLRHRDTPTNEKLFF. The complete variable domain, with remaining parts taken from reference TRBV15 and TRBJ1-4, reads DAMVIQNPRYQVTQFGKPVTLSCSQTLNHNVMYWYQQKSSQAPKLLFHYYDKDFNNEADTPDNFQSRRPNTSFCFLDIRSPGLGDTAMYLCATTLRHRDTPTNEKLFFGSGTQLSVL.

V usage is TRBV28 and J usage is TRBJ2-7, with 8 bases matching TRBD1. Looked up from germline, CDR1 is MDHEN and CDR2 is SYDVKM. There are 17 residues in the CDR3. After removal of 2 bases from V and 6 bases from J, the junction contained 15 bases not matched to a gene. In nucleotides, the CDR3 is TGTGCCAGCAGTTTACGCCTAGGGGACAGGACGAATCGCGAGCAGTACTTC. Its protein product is CASSLRLGDRTNREQYF.

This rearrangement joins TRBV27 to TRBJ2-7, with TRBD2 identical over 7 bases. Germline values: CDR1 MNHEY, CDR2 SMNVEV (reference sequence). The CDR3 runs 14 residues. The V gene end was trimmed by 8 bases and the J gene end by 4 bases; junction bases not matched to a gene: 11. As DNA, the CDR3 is TGTGCCAGCCGGGGGGACTCCATCGTATACGAGCAGTACTTC. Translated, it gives CASRGDSIVYEQYF.

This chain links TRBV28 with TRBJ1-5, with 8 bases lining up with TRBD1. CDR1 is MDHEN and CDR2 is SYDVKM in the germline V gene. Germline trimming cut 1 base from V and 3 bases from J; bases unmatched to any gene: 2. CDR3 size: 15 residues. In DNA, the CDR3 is TGTGCCAGCAGTTTATTACAGGGGGTCAATCAGCCCCAGCATTTT. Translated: CASSLLQGVNQPQHF.

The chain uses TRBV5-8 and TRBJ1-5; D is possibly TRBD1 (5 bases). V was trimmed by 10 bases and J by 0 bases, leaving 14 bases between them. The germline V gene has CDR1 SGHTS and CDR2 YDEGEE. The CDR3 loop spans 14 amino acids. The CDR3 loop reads CALSGQYSNQPQHF. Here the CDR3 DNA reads TGTGCCTTATCGGGGCAGTATAGCAATCAGCCCCAGCATTTT.